The 10 T cell receptor beta chains reported below all come from one sample, sequenced in a study of blood T cell repertoires in COVID-19. Clones were read by immunoSEQ multiplex PCR, and TCRdb kept only the in-frame ones, dropping some. The sample has some 19,000 clones, over 75% seen once; the top ten hold more than 5.5%. Sequencing used peripheral blood. These receptor sequences come from a human donor in a cohort sampled during active COVID-19.

The rearrangement uses TRBV10-1 and TRBJ1-2; 7 bases agree with TRBD1. The CDR3 runs to 15 residues. V lost 3 bases, J lost 9 bases, and 13 bases stayed unmatched. Germline CDR1 and CDR2: WNHNN and SYGVQD (reference sequence). This chain's CDR3 is CASSDPGQCPLCYTF. Here the CDR3 DNA reads TGCGCCAGCAGTGATCCGGGACAGTGTCCTCTATGCTACACCTTC.

The CDR3 nucleotides are TGCAGCGTTCAGGACAAGCCTGATGTCGGGGAGCTGTTTTTT. Residues: CSVQDKPDVGELFF. The rearrangement uses TRBV29-1 and TRBJ2-2; maybe TRBD1 (5 bases). CDR1 and CDR2 (germline): SQVTM, ANQGSEA. CDR3 size: 14 residues. V lost 5 bases, J lost 7 bases, and 17 bases lay in between.

J is TRBJ2-7 and V is TRBV7-6; possible D gene TRBD2, 6 bases. Germline V gene lookup returns CDR1 SGHVS and CDR2 FNYEAQ. CDR3 size: 19 residues. Trimming left V 2 bases short and J 5 bases short, with 28 bases between. The DNA of the CDR3 is TGTGCCAGCAGCTTACCTGGGACTCTTGGGGGTATAGACCGCAACGAGCAGTACTTC. This encodes CASSLPGTLGGIDRNEQYF.

J is TRBJ2-7 and V is TRBV20-1, with 12 bases aligning to TRBD1. V shed 3 bases, J shed 4 bases, and the junction held 4 bases outside the gene matches. This CDR3 is built from 14 residues. Germline CDR1 reads DFQATT; CDR2 reads SNEGSKA (reference sequence). The DNA for the CDR3 is TGCAGTGCTAGTGGGACAGGGGGCAATTACGAGCAGTACTTC. Its protein is CSASGTGGNYEQYF.

The chain links TRBV12-3 or TRBV12-4 to TRBJ1-1; 9 bases are a match to TRBD1. After removal of 3 bases from V and 10 bases from J, the junction contained 3 bases not matched to a gene. This CDR3 is built from 12 residues. CDR3 coding DNA: TGTGCCAGCAGTTTGGTGACAGGGGGAGCTTTCTTT. It encodes CASSLVTGGAFF.

V is TRBV5-1 and J is TRBJ1-2; TRBD1 aligns across 8 bases. J gave up 7 bases and V 0 bases, and 11 bases lay outside the gene matches. This CDR3 spans 16 amino acids. In germline, CDR1 is SGHRS, CDR2 YFSETQ. The DNA of the CDR3 is TGCGCCAGCAGCTTGGCAGGGACAGGTGAAGGTACTGGCTACACCTTC. Translated: CASSLAGTGEGTGYTF.

The chain recombines TRBV19 with TRBJ2-7; TRBD2 matches 11 bases. Looked up from germline, CDR1 is LNHDA and CDR2 is SQIVND (reference sequence). This CDR3 is 15 amino acids long. Losses at the gene ends were 5 bases for V and 1 base for J; bases not matched to a gene: 4. CDR3 loop: CASSPSGRLSYEQYF. CDR3 nucleotides: TGTGCCAGTAGTCCTAGCGGGAGGCTTTCCTACGAGCAGTACTTC.

This chain links TRBV27 with TRBJ2-1; D might be TRBD1 (5 bases). CDR3 length equals 13 residues. V lost 5 bases to trimming and J lost 6 bases, with 11 bases between them. The germline gives CDR1 MNHEY, CDR2 SMNVEV (reference sequence). The CDR3 reads CASSPGPRNEQFF. CDR3 nucleotides: TGTGCCAGCAGTCCAGGGCCTCGCAATGAGCAGTTCTTC.

V and J are TRBV5-4 and TRBJ2-1; 9 bases align to TRBD1. The CDR3 has 12 amino acids. In germline, CDR1 is SGHNT, CDR2 YYREEE (reference sequence). J was trimmed by 8 bases and V by 4 bases; bases with no gene match: 1. The CDR3 bases are TGTGCCAGCAGCCGGGACAGGGATGAGCAGTTCTTC. Translated: CASSRDRDEQFF. Looking up the rest from reference TRBV5-4 and TRBJ2-1 gives the full variable domain: ETGVTQSPTHLIKTRGQQVTLRCSSQSGHNTVSWYQQALGQGPQFIFQYYREEENGRGNFPPRFSGLQFPNYSSELNVNALELDDSALYLCASSRDRDEQFFGPGTRLTVL.

V gene TRBV28 combines with J gene TRBJ2-2; perhaps TRBD2 as D (5 bases). Germline V gives CDR1 MDHEN, CDR2 SYDVKM. The CDR3 spans 12 residues. V dropped 6 bases and J dropped 3 bases, with 5 bases sitting between them. The CDR3 is CASSGDTGELFF. The CDR3 coding sequence is TGTGCCAGCAGCGGGGACACCGGGGAGCTGTTTTTT.